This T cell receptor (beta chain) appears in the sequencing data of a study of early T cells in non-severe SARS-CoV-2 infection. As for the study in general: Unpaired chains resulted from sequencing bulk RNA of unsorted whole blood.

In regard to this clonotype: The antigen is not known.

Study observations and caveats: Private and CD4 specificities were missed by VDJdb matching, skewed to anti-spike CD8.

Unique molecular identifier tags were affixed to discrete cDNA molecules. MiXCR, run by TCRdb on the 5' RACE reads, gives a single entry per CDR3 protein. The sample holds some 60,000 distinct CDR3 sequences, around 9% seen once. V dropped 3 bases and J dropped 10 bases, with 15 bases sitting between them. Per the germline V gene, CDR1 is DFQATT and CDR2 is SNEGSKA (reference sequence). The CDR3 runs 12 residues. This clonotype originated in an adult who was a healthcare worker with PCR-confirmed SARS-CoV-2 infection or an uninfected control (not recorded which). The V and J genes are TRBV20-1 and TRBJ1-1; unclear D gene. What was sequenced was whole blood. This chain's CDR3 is CSASTGYPGAFF. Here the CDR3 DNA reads TGCAGTGCTAGTACGGGGTATCCCGGAGCTTTCTTT.